Listed below are T cell receptor beta chains from one sample, sequenced in a study of post-analysis software for immune sequencing data. TCRdb reprocessed the PCR reads with MiXCR, giving one entry per CDR3 protein. The table lists roughly 730,000 distinct CDR3 sequences, roughly 30% of them singletons, with around 0.55% in the top ten. The sequencing input was blood. These receptors were collected from a girl aged 10 to 17 with multiple sclerosis. Both conserved end residues are part of each CDR3. The D gene is left open where the match is weak. Clone size, where shown, is once, few, many, or a class for clones that have expanded.

D: TRBD2
size: -
V: TRBV20-1
J: TRBJ2-1
length: 15
DNA: TGCAGTGCCGCCGCCCGAGCGGGGTCCTACAATGAGCAGTTCTTC
CDR3: CSAAARAGSYNEQFF

D: TRBD1
size: -
V: TRBV29-1
J: TRBJ1-1
length: 13
DNA: TGCAGTGTTCATCCCGGGACAGGAGGCGAAGCTTTCTTT
CDR3: CSVHPGTGGEAFF

D: -
size: few
V: TRBV12-3/TRBV12-4
J: TRBJ2-5
length: 15
DNA: TGTGCCAGCAGTTTAGCAGGAGAGGGACAAGAGACCCAGTACTTC
CDR3: CASSLAGEGQETQYF

D: -
size: few
V: TRBV5-5
J: TRBJ2-1
length: 14
DNA: TGTGCCAGCAGCTTTGAACAGAGGAGGCATGAGCAGTTCTTC
CDR3: CASSFEQRRHEQFF

D: TRBD2
size: few
V: TRBV27
J: TRBJ2-7
length: 15
DNA: TGTGCCAGCAGTCTCTCGGGCGGGAGTAGCTACGAGCAGTACTTC
CDR3: CASSLSGGSSYEQYF

D: -
size: -
V: TRBV7-9
J: TRBJ2-5
length: 15
DNA: TGTGCCAGCAGCCAACCGGGCCCAGGGGTAAGGGAGCAGTACTTC
CDR3: CASSQPGPGVREQYF

D: -
size: -
V: TRBV7-2
J: TRBJ1-2
length: 14
DNA: TGTGCCAGCAGCTTACGTTCGCGCGGGGATGGCTACACCTTC
CDR3: CASSLRSRGDGYTF

D: -
size: few
V: TRBV29-1
J: TRBJ2-3
length: 14
DNA: TGCAGCGTTGCCCCTACCGGTTTAACAGATACGCAGTATTTT
CDR3: CSVAPTGLTDTQYF

D: -
size: few
V: TRBV6-2/TRBV6-3
J: TRBJ1-5
length: 15
DNA: TGTGCCAGCAGTTACGGGAGACAGGGCAATCAGCCCCAGCATTTT
CDR3: CASSYGRQGNQPQHF

D: -
size: -
V: TRBV20-1
J: TRBJ1-5
length: 14
DNA: TGCAGTGCTAGAGACGATACAGACAATCAGCCCCAGCATTTT
CDR3: CSARDDTDNQPQHF

D: -
size: -
V: TRBV3-1
J: TRBJ1-1
length: 14
DNA: TGTGCCAGCAGCCCGGGAGGACCGCAGACTGAAGCTTTCTTT
CDR3: CASSPGGPQTEAFF

D: -
size: -
V: TRBV27
J: TRBJ2-3
length: 17
DNA: TGTGCCAGCAGTTACATTCGGGACGCCGGTCTCACAGATACGCAGTATTTT
CDR3: CASSYIRDAGLTDTQYF

D: TRBD1
size: -
V: TRBV5-6
J: TRBJ2-7
length: 14
DNA: TGTGCCAGCAGCTTTGGGACAGTCCTCTACGAGCAGTACTTC
CDR3: CASSFGTVLYEQYF

D: TRBD2
size: -
V: TRBV24-1
J: TRBJ2-1
length: 17
DNA: TGTGCCACCAGTGCCCTTGGGGCTAGCGGTGACTACAATGAGCAGTTCTTC
CDR3: CATSALGASGDYNEQFF

D: -
size: few
V: TRBV6-6
J: TRBJ2-7
length: 13
DNA: TGTGCCAGCAGTTACGAGGCTAGATTAGAGCAGTACTTC
CDR3: CASSYEARLEQYF

D: -
size: -
V: TRBV20-1
J: TRBJ2-1
length: 16
DNA: TGCAGTGCTTACATACCGGCCGGGCTAGCATACAATGAGCAGTTCTTC
CDR3: CSAYIPAGLAYNEQFF

D: -
size: few
V: TRBV12-3/TRBV12-4
J: TRBJ2-3
length: 14
DNA: TGTGCCAGCAGGCAGCAAACGAGCACAGATACGCAGTATTTT
CDR3: CASRQQTSTDTQYF

D: -
size: -
V: TRBV7-9
J: TRBJ2-7
length: 17
DNA: TGTGCCAGCAGCTTTTTGCCCCGGGACGCCGATTCCTACGAGCAGTACTTC
CDR3: CASSFLPRDADSYEQYF

D: TRBD1
size: -
V: TRBV7-9
J: TRBJ1-2
length: 15
DNA: TGTGCCAGCAGCCGATCAGGGGGCGACAACTATGGCTACACCTTC
CDR3: CASSRSGGDNYGYTF

D: -
size: -
V: TRBV11-2
J: TRBJ1-4
length: 13
DNA: TGTGCCAGCAGCTTAGTATGGAGCTCAAAACTGTTTTTT
CDR3: CASSLVWSSKLFF

D: TRBD2
size: few
V: TRBV7-2
J: TRBJ2-7
length: 17
DNA: TGTGCCAGCAGCTTAGGAATTAGCGGGAGTATCTCCTACGAGCAGTACTTC
CDR3: CASSLGISGSISYEQYF

D: TRBD1
size: -
V: TRBV7-2
J: TRBJ2-1
length: 17
DNA: TGTGCCAGCAGCTCCGTCCCGGGACAGGCACCCTACAATGAGCAGTTCTTC
CDR3: CASSSVPGQAPYNEQFF

D: -
size: -
V: TRBV7-2
J: TRBJ1-1
length: 15
DNA: TGTGCCAGCAGCTTAGCGGGAGTGGGGGGCACTGAAGCTTTCTTT
CDR3: CASSLAGVGGTEAFF

D: TRBD1
size: -
V: TRBV28
J: TRBJ1-5
length: 16
DNA: TGTGCCAGCAGTTTTATGGCAGGGGGGGGCAATCAGCCCCAGCATTTT
CDR3: CASSFMAGGGNQPQHF

D: TRBD2
size: few
V: TRBV4-3
J: TRBJ2-5
length: 18
DNA: TGCGCCAGCAGCCCGGGACTAGCGGGAGGCAACGGGGGAGAGACCCAGTACTTC
CDR3: CASSPGLAGGNGGETQYF

D: -
size: -
V: TRBV20-1
J: TRBJ2-3
length: 13
DNA: TGCAGTGCTAGTGGGGGGTTTGTAGATACGCAGTATTTT
CDR3: CSASGGFVDTQYF

D: TRBD2
size: few
V: TRBV10-3
J: TRBJ2-5
length: 16
DNA: TGTGCCATCAGTGATCCGGGACTAGGGGGCCAAGAGACCCAGTACTTC
CDR3: CAISDPGLGGQETQYF

D: TRBD2
size: -
V: TRBV6-6
J: TRBJ2-6
length: 17
DNA: TGTGCCATCTTGACTAGCGGGAGTTCGTCTGGGGCCAACGTCCTGACTTTC
CDR3: CAILTSGSSSGANVLTF

D: TRBD1
size: -
V: TRBV20-1
J: TRBJ1-1
length: 16
DNA: TGCAGTGCAGAAGGGACAGGGGGTTTCATGAACACTGAAGCTTTCTTT
CDR3: CSAEGTGGFMNTEAFF

D: -
size: few
V: TRBV4-3
J: TRBJ2-1
length: 17
DNA: TGCGCCAGCAGCCAAGATTGGGTAGAGACCGGGCCTAATGAGCAGTTCTTC
CDR3: CASSQDWVETGPNEQFF

D: TRBD1
size: -
V: TRBV6-6
J: TRBJ2-7
length: 14
DNA: TGTGCCACCAGAGCGGGACAGGGCCCCTACGAGCAGTACTTC
CDR3: CATRAGQGPYEQYF

D: -
size: few
V: TRBV20-1
J: TRBJ2-5
length: 14
DNA: TGCAGTGCTAGACGGACCGCTCGAAAAGAGACCCAGTACTTC
CDR3: CSARRTARKETQYF